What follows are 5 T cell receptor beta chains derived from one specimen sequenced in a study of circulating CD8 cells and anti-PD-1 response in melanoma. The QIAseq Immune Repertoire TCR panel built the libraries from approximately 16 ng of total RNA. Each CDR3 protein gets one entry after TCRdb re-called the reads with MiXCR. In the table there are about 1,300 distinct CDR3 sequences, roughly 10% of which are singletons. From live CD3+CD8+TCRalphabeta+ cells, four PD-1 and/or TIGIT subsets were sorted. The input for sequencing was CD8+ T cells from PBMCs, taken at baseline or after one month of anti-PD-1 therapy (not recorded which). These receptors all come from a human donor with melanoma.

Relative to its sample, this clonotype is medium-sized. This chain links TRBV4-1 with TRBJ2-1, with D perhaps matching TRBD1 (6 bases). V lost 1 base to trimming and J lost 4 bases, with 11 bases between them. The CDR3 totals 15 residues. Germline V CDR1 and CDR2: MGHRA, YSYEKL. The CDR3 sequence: CASSQGQTGYNEQFF. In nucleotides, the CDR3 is TGCGCCAGCAGCCAAGGTCAAACAGGGTACAATGAGCAGTTCTTC.

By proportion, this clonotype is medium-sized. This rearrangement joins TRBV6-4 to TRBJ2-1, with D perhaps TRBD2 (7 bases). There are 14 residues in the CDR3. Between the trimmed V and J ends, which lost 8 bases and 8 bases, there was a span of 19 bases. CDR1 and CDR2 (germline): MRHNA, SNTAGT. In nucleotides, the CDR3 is TGTGCCAGCTCCGCGGGGGCCCGCAGGGATGAGCAGTTCTTC. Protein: CASSAGARRDEQFF.

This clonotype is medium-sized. CDR3: CAVGRAEGLAGRASYEQYF. The CDR3 DNA follows: TGTGCCGTCGGGCGCGCTGAAGGACTAGCGGGGCGCGCCTCCTACGAGCAGTACTTC. The V and J genes are TRBV2 and TRBJ2-7, with 12 bases that match TRBD2. There are 19 residues in the CDR3. Germline lookup yields CDR1 SNHLY and CDR2 FYNNEI. With V trimmed by 11 bases and J by 0 bases, 20 bases remained unmatched.

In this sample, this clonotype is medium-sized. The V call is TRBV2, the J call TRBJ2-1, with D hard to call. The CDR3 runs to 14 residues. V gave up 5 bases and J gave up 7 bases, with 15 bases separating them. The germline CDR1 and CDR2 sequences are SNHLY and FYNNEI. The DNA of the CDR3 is TGTGCCAGCAGTCACACCACAGAGAGGAATGAGCAGTTCTTC. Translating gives CASSHTTERNEQFF.

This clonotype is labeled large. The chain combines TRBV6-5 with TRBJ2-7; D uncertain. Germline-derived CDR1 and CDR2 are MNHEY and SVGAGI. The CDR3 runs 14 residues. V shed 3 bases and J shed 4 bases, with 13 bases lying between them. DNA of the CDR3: TGTGCCAGCAGTTATGGCAGGAAACCTTACGAGCAGTACTTC. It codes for CASSYGRKPYEQYF.